This passage covers 18 T cell receptor beta chains from one sample sequenced in a study of T-cell memory formation after mild COVID-19. Via MiXCR, TCRdb re-called the 5' RACE reads, giving one row per CDR3 protein. The sample includes around 430,000 distinct CDR3 sequences, approximately 16% of them seen just once. Sequencing was carried out using PBMCs or a T cell subset sorted from them (not recorded which). All receptors derive from a man aged 18 to 29 who had mild COVID-19 (a few samples of this study predate the infection). Cell type and time point are not known.

This clonotype was recorded a few times. The chain is built from TRBV28 and TRBJ1-1; D is undetermined. CDR1 is MDHEN and CDR2 is SYDVKM in the germline V gene. This CDR3 has 14 residues. V lost 8 bases and J 2 bases, leaving 15 bases between the germline ends. The DNA for the CDR3 is TGTGCCAGCGGAGGAGGCTCCACAAACACTGAAGCTTTCTTT. Its translation is CASGGGSTNTEAFF. Complete variable domain (other parts from reference TRBV28 and TRBJ1-1): DVKVTQSSRYLVKRTGEKVFLECVQDMDHENMFWYRQDPGLGLRLIYFSYDVKMKEKGDIPEGYSVSREKKERFSLILESASTNQTSMYLCASGGGSTNTEAFFGQGTRLTVV.

This clonotype was seen only a few times. The chain links TRBV12-3 or TRBV12-4 to TRBJ1-3, with D unclear. Trimming took 4 bases from V and 0 from J, leaving 7 bases between them. The CDR3 has 14 residues. For the CDR3, the DNA is TGTGCCAGCAGTTCAAGTCCCTCTGGAAACACCATATATTTT. Translating it yields CASSSSPSGNTIYF.

The J gene is TRBJ1-2, the V gene TRBV2; possible D gene TRBD1, 5 bases. CDR1 and CDR2 (germline): SNHLY, FYNNEI. This CDR3 is built from 13 residues. V gave up 6 bases and J gave up 5 bases, with 13 bases separating them. CDR3 protein: CASSGGASYGYTF. CDR3 nucleotide sequence: TGTGCCAGCAGCGGAGGGGCCTCATATGGCTACACCTTC.

The V call is TRBV24-1, the J call TRBJ1-5; D gene ambiguous. Germline V gives CDR1 KGHDR, CDR2 SFDVKD. V gave up 2 bases and J gave up 11 bases, with 6 bases separating them. The CDR3 sequence is 11 residues long. The CDR3 bases are TGTGCCACCAGTGATTCCGGGGCCCAGCATTTT. It translates to CATSDSGAQHF.

The chain couples TRBV19 to TRBJ2-6, with a possible D match to TRBD2 (7 bases). Trimming left V 4 bases short and J 4 bases short, with 23 bases between. The CDR3 runs to 19 residues. Per germline, CDR1 LNHDA and CDR2 SQIVND (reference sequence). The CDR3 nucleotides read TGTGCCAGTAGTAGACGCTCGCGCGGGGGCTCCGAAGGGGCCAACGTCCTGACTTTC. This sequence encodes CASSRRSRGGSEGANVLTF.

The table lists this clonotype with a few counts. This chain joins TRBV12-3 or TRBV12-4 and TRBJ1-2, with a possible D match to TRBD1 (5 bases). V gave up 0 bases and J gave up 5 bases, with 7 bases separating them. The CDR3 totals 13 residues. The CDR3 protein is CASSLARGYGYTF. The CDR3 region has the DNA TGTGCCAGCAGTTTAGCGCGGGGGTATGGCTACACCTTC.

This clonotype showed up many times. The chain carries TRBV7-9 and TRBJ2-6, with a weak D call TRBD1 (5 bases). V was shortened by 6 bases and J by 1 base, with 7 bases between the two germline ends. Per the germline V gene, CDR1 is SEHNR and CDR2 is FQNEAQ (reference sequence). The CDR3 is 14 residues long. The CDR3 loop is CASRYRSGANVLTF. The CDR3 DNA reads TGTGCCAGCAGATACAGGTCTGGGGCCAACGTCCTGACTTTC.

This chain links TRBV7-2 with TRBJ2-6; 7 bases line up with TRBD1. The CDR3 length is 18 residues. The germline CDR1 and CDR2 sequences are SGHTA and FQGNSA. With 3 bases clipped from V and 0 bases from J, the junction kept 8 bases outside the gene matches. The CDR3 nucleotides are TGTGCCAGCAGCTTCTCCGGGACAGCGAGCTCTGGGGCCAACGTCCTGACTTTC. Translated: CASSFSGTASSGANVLTF.

In this sample, this clonotype turned up a few times. The chain joins TRBV5-1 to TRBJ2-3, with 8 bases aligning to TRBD2. Trimming took 0 bases from V and 2 from J; bases not matched to a gene: 2. The CDR3 is made up of 15 amino acids. Germline V gene lookup returns CDR1 SGHRS and CDR2 YFSETQ. CDR3 DNA: TGCGCCAGCAGCTTGGGGACTAGCATCACAGATACGCAGTATTTT. It yields the protein CASSLGTSITDTQYF.

In its sample, this clonotype was seen a few times. The rearrangement links TRBV5-1 to TRBJ2-5; TRBD1 matches at 7 bases. CDR3 length equals 13 residues. The trim removed 4 bases at V and 9 bases at J, leaving 9 bases unmatched. Per germline, CDR1 SGHRS and CDR2 YFSETQ. DNA for the CDR3: TGCGCCAGCAGCACAGGACAGGCCGGACCCCAGTACTTC. Protein sequence: CASSTGQAGPQYF.

CDR3 loop: CSARDSGQGFFGYTF. Written as DNA, the CDR3 is TGCAGTGCTAGAGATTCCGGACAGGGGTTTTTTGGCTACACCTTC. The rearrangement links TRBV20-1 to TRBJ1-2; 9 nucleotides match TRBD1. V trimming: 0 bases; J trimming: 7 bases; junction bases outside the gene matches: 9. The CDR3 runs 15 residues. The germline V gene has CDR1 DFQATT and CDR2 SNEGSKA (reference sequence).

This clonotype was counted ten times or more. The CDR3 sequence: CASSKRGYEKLFF. For the CDR3, the DNA is TGTGCCAGCTCAAAAAGAGGGTACGAAAAACTGTTTTTT. The chain combines TRBV18 with TRBJ1-4; no clear D. Germline lookup yields CDR1 KGHSH and CDR2 LQKENI. This CDR3 region has 13 residues. The ends were cut back, 5 bases at V and 8 bases at J, with 12 bases in the middle.

This clonotype was counted a few times. The chain combines TRBV4-3 with TRBJ2-2; 9 bases line up with TRBD1. Germline CDR1 reads LGHNA; CDR2 reads YSLEER. Trimming took 4 bases from V and 3 from J; bases not matched to a gene: 24. This CDR3 has 22 amino acids. CDR3 residues: CASSLFITGTGTSSGDTGELFF. The DNA of the CDR3 is TGCGCCAGCAGCCTATTTATAACCGGGACAGGGACTTCCTCGGGGGACACCGGGGAGCTGTTTTTT.

This clonotype has just a few counts. J is TRBJ2-7 and V is TRBV2; tentatively, D is TRBD2 (7 bases). The V gene lost 8 bases and the J gene lost 2 bases, with 22 bases spanning the gap. Germline lookup yields CDR1 SNHLY and CDR2 FYNNEI. The CDR3 sequence is 16 residues long. In DNA form, the CDR3 reads TGTGCCAGCCAGACGGCGGGGCGGGGGCAAACCTACGAGCAGTACTTC. It codes for CASQTAGRGQTYEQYF.

V and J are TRBV7-2 and TRBJ2-4; D is possibly TRBD2 (5 bases). V shed 4 bases and J shed 9 bases, with 13 bases lying between them. The CDR3 spans 13 residues. Germline V CDR1 and CDR2: SGHTA, FQGNSA. This CDR3 reads CASSSASGGIQYF. The CDR3 DNA reads as TGTGCCAGCAGCTCGGCGAGCGGTGGCATTCAGTACTTC.

The chain uses TRBV11-3 and TRBJ2-2; 8 nucleotides agree with TRBD1. In germline, CDR1 is SGHNT, CDR2 YENEEA. The CDR3 covers 16 residues. The V segment lost 5 bases and the J segment 6 bases; nucleotides outside the gene matches: 11. The CDR3 DNA sequence: TGTGCCAGCAGCGCCCGGGACAGGACTGAGTCCGGGGAGCTGTTTTTT. The encoded protein is CASSARDRTESGELFF.

This clonotype was counted at least ten times. This chain uses TRBV12-3 or TRBV12-4 with TRBJ2-1, with 11 bases aligning to TRBD2. The CDR3 is made up of 15 amino acids. Trimming removed 8 bases from V and 1 base from J; junction bases left unmatched: 4. The CDR3 bases are TGTGCCAGCGTCCTAGCGGGGGGTTCCTACAATGAGCAGTTCTTC. This codes for CASVLAGGSYNEQFF.

The chain links TRBV4-1 to TRBJ2-4; 12 positions agree with TRBD1. Germline CDR1 reads MGHRA; CDR2 reads YSYEKL. With 3 bases clipped from V and 1 base from J, the junction kept 1 base outside the gene matches. The CDR3 length is 16 residues. CDR3 sequence: CASSQGQGAAKNIQYF. The CDR3 DNA reads TGCGCCAGCAGCCAGGGACAGGGGGCTGCCAAAAACATTCAGTACTTC.